These 12 T cell receptor beta chains were all obtained from the same sample, sequenced in a study of human T cells and chemical hapten exposure. Each CDR3 protein gets one entry after TCRdb re-called the RACE reads with MiXCR. Seen here are about 31,000 distinct CDR3 sequences, 6% to 7.5% observed once, and the top ten hold 8% to 10%. Noted time point: healthy volunteer bleed at 2 weeks. Researchers extracted total RNA from unfractionated whole blood. The sample comprised whole blood. These receptors all come from a human donor in good health. Some clones in this sample may be carry-over from other donors' samples.

This clonotype has just a few counts. The J gene is TRBJ1-3, the V gene TRBV20-1; TRBD1 matches at 9 bases. This CDR3 region has 15 residues. J gave up 11 bases and V 1 base, and 12 bases lay outside the gene matches. Germline assignment: CDR1 DFQATT and CDR2 SNEGSKA (reference sequence). The CDR3 DNA is TGCAGTGCTAGAGCGGACAGGGGCCCGACGTCGGCCATATATTTT. Protein sequence: CSARADRGPTSAIYF.

This clonotype appeared a few times. The chain uses TRBV4-3 and TRBJ1-4; a weak D match, TRBD1 (5 bases). Germline V gene sequence: CDR1 LGHNA, CDR2 YSLEER. Trimming stripped 1 base from V and 8 bases from J, with 17 bases between. The CDR3 length is 16 residues. As DNA, the CDR3 is TGCGCCAGCAGCCAAGGGGATCGGGACCGGACCGAAAAACTGTTTTTT. Protein sequence: CASSQGDRDRTEKLFF.

With regard to this clonotype: A much larger clone sits a single nucleotide away, making a read error possible. CDR3: CASSTGRTDTQYF. The CDR3, as DNA: TGTGCCAGCAGCACTGGACGGACAGATACGCAGTATTTT. The chain carries TRBV7-2 and TRBJ2-3; D call uncertain. The germline V gene has CDR1 SGHTA and CDR2 FQGNSA. CDR3 length equals 13 residues. With 5 bases removed from V and 3 bases from J, the gap between germline ends came to 9 bases.

The chain couples TRBV4-3 to TRBJ1-1; D is uncertain. The CDR3 consists of 14 residues. Germline assignment: CDR1 LGHNA and CDR2 YSLEER. The V end was cut by 1 base, the J end by 4 bases, with 10 bases between. CDR3 bases: TGCGCCAGCAGCCAAGTAGTCGGAGTCACTGAAGCTTTCTTT. Translated: CASSQVVGVTEAFF.

This clonotype was picked up many times. V gene TRBV4-1 combines with J gene TRBJ2-1; TRBD1 agrees at 12 bases. J was trimmed by 7 bases and V by 0 bases; bases with no gene match: 4. Germline CDR1 reads MGHRA; CDR2 reads YSYEKL. The CDR3 runs to 16 residues. Here the CDR3 reads CASSQDPGQGANEQFF. CDR3 DNA: TGCGCCAGCAGCCAAGATCCGGGACAGGGGGCAAATGAGCAGTTCTTC.

The genes are TRBV7-8 and TRBJ1-5, with D hard to call. From germline, CDR1 is SGHVS and CDR2 FQNEAQ. The CDR3 length is 14 residues. The V and J ends lost 0 bases and 6 bases respectively, with 9 bases between them. CDR3 amino acids: CASSLAQWGQPQHF. Here the CDR3 DNA reads TGTGCCAGCAGCTTAGCCCAGTGGGGTCAGCCCCAGCATTTT.

The genes are TRBV27 and TRBJ1-1; D is uncertain. The CDR3 loop spans 14 amino acids. Trimming removed 2 bases from V and 4 bases from J, with 11 bases in between. CDR1 MNHEY and CDR2 SMNVEV come from the germline V gene (reference sequence). CDR3 nucleotides: TGTGCCAGCAGTTTAGTGCCAGAAATCACTGAAGCTTTCTTT. Translated, it gives CASSLVPEITEAFF.

This clonotype was seen repeatedly, ten times or more. V usage is TRBV7-9 and J usage is TRBJ2-6; the D is unclear. V shed 6 bases and J shed 3 bases, with 6 bases lying between them. Germline values: CDR1 SEHNR, CDR2 FQNEAQ (reference sequence). The CDR3 length is 13 residues. CDR3 sequence (DNA): TGTGCCAGCAGGGGCAATGGGGCCAACGTCCTGACTTTC. Its protein is CASRGNGANVLTF.

This clonotype was seen more than once but under ten times. V is TRBV12-3 or TRBV12-4 and J is TRBJ1-5; 8 positions match TRBD1. The junction had 8 bases not matched to a gene; V was cut back by 6 bases and J by 7 bases. The CDR3 runs to 14 residues. The CDR3 coding sequence is TGTGCCAGCAGCAGGACAGGGACGGGGCAGCCCCAGCATTTT. It is translated as CASSRTGTGQPQHF.

The chain employs TRBV7-8 and TRBJ2-1; 10 bases align to TRBD2. Trimming removed 2 bases from V and 7 bases from J; junction bases left unmatched: 2. Germline V gene sequence: CDR1 SGHVS, CDR2 FQNEAQ. CDR3 size: 14 residues. The CDR3 spells CASSLQAGGNEQFF. The CDR3 nucleotides read TGTGCCAGCAGCTTACAAGCGGGGGGGAATGAGCAGTTCTTC.

The table lists this clonotype with many counts. The chain employs TRBV27 and TRBJ1-2, with TRBD1 identical over 7 bases. CDR3 length: 15 residues. CDR1 MNHEY and CDR2 SMNVEV come from the germline V gene (reference sequence). J gave up 4 bases and V 3 bases, and 8 bases lay outside the gene matches. In nucleotides, the CDR3 is TGTGCCAGCAGTTTCCTTTCGACAGGGCCCTATGGCTACACCTTC. This sequence encodes CASSFLSTGPYGYTF.

In this sample, this clonotype turned up many times. The chain links TRBV6-2 or TRBV6-3 to TRBJ2-3; 10 bases match TRBD1. V lost 3 bases to trimming and J lost 5 bases; unmatched junction nucleotides: 5. Germline CDR1 is MNHEY and CDR2 is SVGEGT. CDR3 length: 15 amino acids. The CDR3 sequence: CASSYGDRGKDTQYF. The CDR3 bases are TGTGCCAGCAGTTATGGGGACAGGGGTAAAGATACGCAGTATTTT.